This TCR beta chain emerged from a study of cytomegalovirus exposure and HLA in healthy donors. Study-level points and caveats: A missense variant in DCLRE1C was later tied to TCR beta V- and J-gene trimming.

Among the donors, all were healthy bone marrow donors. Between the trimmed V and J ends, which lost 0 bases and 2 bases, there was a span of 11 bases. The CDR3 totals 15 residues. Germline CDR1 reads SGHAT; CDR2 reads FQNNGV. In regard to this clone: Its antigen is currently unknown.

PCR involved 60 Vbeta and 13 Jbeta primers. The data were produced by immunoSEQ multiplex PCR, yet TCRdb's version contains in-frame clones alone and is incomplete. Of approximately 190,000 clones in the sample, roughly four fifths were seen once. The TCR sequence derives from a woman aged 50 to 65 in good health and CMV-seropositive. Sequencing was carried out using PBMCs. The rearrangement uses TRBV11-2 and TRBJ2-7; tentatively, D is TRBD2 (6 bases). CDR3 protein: CASSLDPGVTYEQYF. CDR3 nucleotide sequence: TGTGCCAGCAGCTTAGATCCGGGGGTCACCTACGAGCAGTACTTC. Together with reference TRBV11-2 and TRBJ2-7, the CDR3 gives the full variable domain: EAGVAQSPRYKIIEKRQSVAFWCNPISGHATLYWYQQILGQGPKLLIQFQNNGVVDDSQLPKDRFSAERLKGVDSTLKIQPAKLEDSAVYLCASSLDPGVTYEQYFGPGTRLTVT.